Listed below are T cell receptor beta chains from one sample, sequenced in a study of T cells in Graves' hyperthyroidism and ophthalmopathy. One entry per CDR3 protein results from TCRdb running MiXCR on the multiplex PCR reads. This sample has approximately 420,000 distinct CDR3 sequences, with approximately 13% found just once. Sample: blood. The receptors originated from a woman between 18 and 30 years old with Graves' hyperthyroidism. The CDR3 runs from the conserved cysteine through the conserved F or W. D genes are given only for firm matches.

.,TRBV28,TRBJ2-6,CASRTSQGSGANVLTF
TRBD1,TRBV27,TRBJ2-5,CASSPHGQDQETQYF
.,TRBV10-1,TRBJ1-1,CASSESSGYGEAFF
.,TRBV12-3/TRBV12-4,TRBJ2-5,CASSLGGMAETQYF
.,TRBV28,TRBJ1-1,CASSPQRSGRTEAFF
TRBD1,TRBV13,TRBJ1-1,CASSLTGQGAGEAFF
.,TRBV7-7,TRBJ2-1,CASSPLLRAVDNEQFF
TRBD1,TRBV27,TRBJ1-2,CASSSGQGFYGYTF
.,TRBV12-3/TRBV12-4,TRBJ2-2,CASSFRTNTGELFF
.,TRBV5-1,TRBJ2-3,CASSLEQDTDTQYF
.,TRBV28,TRBJ1-1,CAGGSGGTEAFF
.,TRBV30,TRBJ2-1,CAGEPSGWSNEQFF
.,TRBV28,TRBJ1-5,CASSLHVANQPQHF
.,TRBV20-1,TRBJ2-7,CSARDASYEQYF
TRBD1,TRBV28,TRBJ2-1,CASTSPGQGTEQFF
TRBD1,TRBV2,TRBJ2-2,CASADRATGELFF
.,TRBV13,TRBJ1-6,CASSQSWGSGNSPLHF
TRBD1,TRBV29-1,TRBJ1-3,CSVEGQGGSGNTIYF
TRBD2,TRBV15,TRBJ2-1,CATSTGTSDYNEQFF
.,TRBV11-2,TRBJ2-7,CASSFSGRRHYEQYF
TRBD1,TRBV9,TRBJ1-5,CASSGDGTGNSNQPQHF
.,TRBV6-2/TRBV6-3,TRBJ2-3,CASLDLGDTQYF
.,TRBV3-1,TRBJ1-2,CASSQGKNYGYTF
.,TRBV12-3/TRBV12-4,TRBJ2-7,CASSLVPGYEQYF
TRBD2,TRBV10-3,TRBJ2-3,CAISPRTSGTGTDTQYF
TRBD1,TRBV19,TRBJ2-5,CASSTGRGETQYF
TRBD2,TRBV6-2/TRBV6-3,TRBJ2-1,CASSSLAGRSYNEQFF
.,TRBV6-2/TRBV6-3,TRBJ2-3,CASGVGTDTQYF
TRBD1,TRBV6-1,TRBJ1-2,CASRRDRATFNYGYTF
TRBD2,TRBV28,TRBJ2-1,CASSTYRTSGRGEQFF
TRBD2,TRBV7-9,TRBJ2-1,CASSLEGGRAWDNEQFF
TRBD1,TRBV6-2/TRBV6-3,TRBJ2-2,CASSYAGQGRIGGELFF
.,TRBV19,TRBJ1-5,CASSWSNQPQHF
TRBD1,TRBV20-1,TRBJ2-1,CSATRGTGITVGNEQFF
.,TRBV18,TRBJ2-1,CASSRNREYNEQFF
.,TRBV7-9,TRBJ2-7,CASSMDLYEQYF
TRBD1,TRBV3-1,TRBJ1-2,CASSQFPSGGSGYTF
TRBD2,TRBV5-1,TRBJ2-7,CASSLAVGREFSYEQYF
.,TRBV12-3/TRBV12-4,TRBJ1-2,CASTPVSGSYGYTF
.,TRBV4-2,TRBJ2-3,CASSQEIDTQYF
.,TRBV20-1,TRBJ2-1,CSASPSYNEQFF
.,TRBV11-2,TRBJ2-1,CASSFSGLTNEQFF
.,TRBV28,TRBJ1-3,CASSSFGTAGNTIYF
.,TRBV4-1,TRBJ2-7,CASSQEGLLEQYF
.,TRBV5-1,TRBJ2-3,CASSGAPEGRRDTQYF
.,TRBV6-5,TRBJ2-3,CASSSRSGKSTDTQYF
.,TRBV11-2,TRBJ1-2,CASSPLGRGGYGYTF
TRBD1,TRBV5-1,TRBJ1-1,CASRAGGEVGTEAFF
TRBD2,TRBV13,TRBJ2-1,CASSIALAGGGNEQFF
TRBD1,TRBV5-6,TRBJ1-1,CASSLEGQGLLNTEAFF
TRBD2,TRBV19,TRBJ2-1,CASTERGSGSFNEQFF
.,TRBV18,TRBJ1-1,CASSPPDRGVAFF
TRBD1,TRBV5-1,TRBJ1-4,CASSPGTAHEKLFF
.,TRBV20-1,TRBJ1-2,CSASAYGYTF
.,TRBV14,TRBJ2-2,CASARTVLRGGELFF
TRBD1,TRBV11-1,TRBJ1-1,CASSLNRGRIAEAFF
.,TRBV7-3,TRBJ2-3,CASSSPKRSDTQYF
.,TRBV27,TRBJ2-7,CASSFKAGRDIYEQYF